What follows describes a single T cell receptor beta chain. Its specificity is unknown. The data stem from a study of blood T cells in healthy people across ages. PCR was performed a second time for roughly 7 to 12 cycles using a sample-barcoded 5' primer and a J-beta primer mix. TCRdb re-derived calls from the 5' RACE reads in MiXCR, one entry per CDR3 protein. This table holds some 1.4 million distinct CDR3 sequences, roughly 40% found once. V was pared by 0 bases and J by 9 bases, with 12 bases between. The CDR3 extends over 14 amino acids. CDR1 is MGHRA and CDR2 is YSYEKL in the germline V gene. Study results and limitations: Unsorted PBMCs ruled out conclusive naive versus antigen-experienced comparison.

The origin of this receptor is a woman between 18 and 30 years old in good health. Sequencing was carried out using blood. The rearrangement links TRBV4-1 to TRBJ2-1; D may match TRBD1 or TRBD2 (6 bases each). The CDR3 nucleotides are TGCGCCAGCAGCCAAGAGCCGGGGGCAATTGAGCAGTTCTTC. It codes for CASSQEPGAIEQFF.